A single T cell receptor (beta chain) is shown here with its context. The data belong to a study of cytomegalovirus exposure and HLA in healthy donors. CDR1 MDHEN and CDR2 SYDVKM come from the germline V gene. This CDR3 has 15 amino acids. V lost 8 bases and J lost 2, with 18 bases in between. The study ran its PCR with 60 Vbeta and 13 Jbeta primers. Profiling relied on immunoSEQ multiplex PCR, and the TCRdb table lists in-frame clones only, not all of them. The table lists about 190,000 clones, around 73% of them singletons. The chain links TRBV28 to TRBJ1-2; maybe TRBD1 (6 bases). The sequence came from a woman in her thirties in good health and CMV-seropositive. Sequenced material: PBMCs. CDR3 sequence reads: CASSKGGALNYGYTF. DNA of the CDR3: TGTGCCAGCTCCAAGGGGGGGGCGCTCAACTATGGCTACACCTTC.